Sequencing of this T cell receptor beta chain was carried out in a study of T cell responses to AZD1222 COVID-19 vaccine. Study-wide results and caveats: Unmutated regions of variants are reportedly targeted by nearly half of spike-specific TCRs. Most donors were white British, females outnumbered males, and clonal diversity was possibly underestimated.

This clone was found a few times. Its target is unknown. This CDR3 is built from 15 residues. Germline-derived CDR1 and CDR2 are LGHNA and YSLEER. The V end was cut by 4 bases, the J end by 8 bases, with 17 bases between. The method was immunoSEQ multiplex PCR; TCRdb's version includes in-frame clones alone and lacks a portion of them. The sample shows around 81,000 clones, nearly 85% of them seen only once. The chain employs TRBV4-3 and TRBJ1-4, with D uncertain. The TCR was taken from an adult in good health. Sequenced material: peripheral blood, taken on day 0 of AZD1222 vaccination. Written as DNA, the CDR3 is TGCGCCAGCAGCCCACGTCCGGCCTCGGGAGAAAAACTGTTTTTT. It is translated as CASSPRPASGEKLFF.